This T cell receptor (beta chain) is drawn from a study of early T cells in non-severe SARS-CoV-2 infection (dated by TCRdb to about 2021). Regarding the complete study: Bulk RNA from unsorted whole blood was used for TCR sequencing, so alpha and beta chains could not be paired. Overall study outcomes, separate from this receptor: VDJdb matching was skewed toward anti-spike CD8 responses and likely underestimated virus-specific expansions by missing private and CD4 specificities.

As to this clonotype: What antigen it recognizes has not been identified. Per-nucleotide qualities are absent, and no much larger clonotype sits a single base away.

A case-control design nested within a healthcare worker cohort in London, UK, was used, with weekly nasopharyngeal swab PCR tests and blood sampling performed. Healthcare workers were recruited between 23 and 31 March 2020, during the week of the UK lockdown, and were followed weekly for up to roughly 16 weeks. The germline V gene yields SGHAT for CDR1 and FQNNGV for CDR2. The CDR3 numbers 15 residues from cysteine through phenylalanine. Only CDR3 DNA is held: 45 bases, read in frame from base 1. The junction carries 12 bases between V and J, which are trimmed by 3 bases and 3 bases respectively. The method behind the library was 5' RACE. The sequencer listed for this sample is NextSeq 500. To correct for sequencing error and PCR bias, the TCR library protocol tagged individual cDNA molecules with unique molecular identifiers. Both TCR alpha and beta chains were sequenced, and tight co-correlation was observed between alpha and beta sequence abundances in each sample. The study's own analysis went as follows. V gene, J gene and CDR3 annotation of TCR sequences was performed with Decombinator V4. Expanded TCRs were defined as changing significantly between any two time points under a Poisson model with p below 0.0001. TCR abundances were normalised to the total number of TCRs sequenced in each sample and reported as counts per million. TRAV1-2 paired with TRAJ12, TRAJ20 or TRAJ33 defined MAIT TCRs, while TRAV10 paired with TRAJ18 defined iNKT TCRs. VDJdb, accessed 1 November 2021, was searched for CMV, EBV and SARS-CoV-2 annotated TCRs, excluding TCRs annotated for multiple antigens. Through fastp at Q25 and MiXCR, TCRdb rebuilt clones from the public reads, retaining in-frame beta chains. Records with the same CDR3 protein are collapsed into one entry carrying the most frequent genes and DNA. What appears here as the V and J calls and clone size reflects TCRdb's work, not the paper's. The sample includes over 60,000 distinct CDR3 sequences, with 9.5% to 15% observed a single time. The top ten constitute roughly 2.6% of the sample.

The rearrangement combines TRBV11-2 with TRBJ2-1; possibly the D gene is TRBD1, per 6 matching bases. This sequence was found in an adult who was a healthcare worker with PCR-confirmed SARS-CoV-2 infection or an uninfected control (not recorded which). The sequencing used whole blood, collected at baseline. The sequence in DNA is TGTGCCAGCAGCTTCCGCAGGACAGACTACAATGAGCAGTTCTTC. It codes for CASSFRRTDYNEQFF.